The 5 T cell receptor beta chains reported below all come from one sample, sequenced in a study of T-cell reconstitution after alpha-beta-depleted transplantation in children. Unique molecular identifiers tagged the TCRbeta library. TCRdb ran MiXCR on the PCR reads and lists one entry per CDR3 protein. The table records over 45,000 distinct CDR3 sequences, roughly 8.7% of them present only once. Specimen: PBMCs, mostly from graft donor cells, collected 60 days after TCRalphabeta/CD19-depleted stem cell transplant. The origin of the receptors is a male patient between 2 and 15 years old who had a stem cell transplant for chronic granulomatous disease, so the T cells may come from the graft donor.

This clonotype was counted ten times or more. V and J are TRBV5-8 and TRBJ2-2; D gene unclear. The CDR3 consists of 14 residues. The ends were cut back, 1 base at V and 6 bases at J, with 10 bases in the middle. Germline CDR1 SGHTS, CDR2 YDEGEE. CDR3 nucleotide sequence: TGTGCCAGCAGCTTGACCCAGTTGGCCGGGGAGCTGTTTTTT. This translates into CASSLTQLAGELFF.

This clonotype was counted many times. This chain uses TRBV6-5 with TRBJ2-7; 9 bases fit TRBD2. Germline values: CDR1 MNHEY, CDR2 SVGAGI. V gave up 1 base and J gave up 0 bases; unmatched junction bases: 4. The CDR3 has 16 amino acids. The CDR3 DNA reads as TGTGCCAGCAGTTACTTCGCTAGCGGGGCCTCCTACGAGCAGTACTTC. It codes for CASSYFASGASYEQYF.

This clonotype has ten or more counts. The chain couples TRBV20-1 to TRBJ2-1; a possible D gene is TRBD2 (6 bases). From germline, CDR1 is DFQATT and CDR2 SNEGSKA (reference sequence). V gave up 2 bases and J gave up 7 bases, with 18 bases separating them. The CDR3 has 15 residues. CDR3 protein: CSARRLDTEKNEQFF. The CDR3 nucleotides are TGCAGTGCTAGAAGACTAGATACTGAAAAGAATGAGCAGTTCTTC.

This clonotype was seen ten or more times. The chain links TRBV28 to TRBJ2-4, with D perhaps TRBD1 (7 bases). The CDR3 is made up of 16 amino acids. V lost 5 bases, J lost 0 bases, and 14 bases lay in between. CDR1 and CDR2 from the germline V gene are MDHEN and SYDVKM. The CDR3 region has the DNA TGTGCCAGCAGTCCCCGACAGGGACTAGCCAAAAACATTCAGTACTTC. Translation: CASSPRQGLAKNIQYF.

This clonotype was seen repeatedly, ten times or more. The CDR3 nucleotides are TGCAGCGCCTATATAGGACCGTCCTACGAGCAGTACTTC. Encoded protein: CSAYIGPSYEQYF. The V call is TRBV29-1, the J call TRBJ2-7; unclear D gene. Trimming removed 7 bases from V and 1 base from J, with 14 bases in between. The germline V gene encodes CDR1 SQVTM and CDR2 ANQGSEA. The CDR3 consists of 13 residues.